This passage covers 26 T cell receptor beta chains from one sample sequenced in a study of blood T cell repertoires in COVID-19. The data were produced by immunoSEQ multiplex PCR, yet TCRdb's version contains in-frame clones alone and is incomplete. The table lists about 310,000 clones, roughly 89% of them singletons. The sequenced sample consisted of PBMCs or T cells enriched from blood (not recorded which). These receptors all come from a woman aged 30 to 39 who had recovered from COVID-19.

This clone was detected only once. The chain has TRBV6-6 and TRBJ2-2; D possibly corresponds to TRBD2 (5 bases). The CDR3 is made up of 14 amino acids. Germline V gives CDR1 MNHNY, CDR2 SVGAGI (reference sequence). Trimming pared 4 bases from V and 2 bases from J, leaving 8 bases between. The CDR3 coding sequence is TGTGCCAGCAGTTCTAGGACTAACACCGGGGAGCTGTTTTTT. Translation: CASSSRTNTGELFF.

This clone has just one count. The rearrangement links TRBV19 to TRBJ2-6; TRBD2 agrees at 12 bases. The CDR3 runs 17 residues. The germline V gene encodes CDR1 LNHDA and CDR2 SQIVND (reference sequence). V lost 6 bases to trimming and J lost 3 bases; unmatched junction nucleotides: 6. The CDR3 here is CASRGLAGLGGANVLTF. The CDR3 coding sequence is TGTGCCAGTAGAGGACTAGCGGGACTAGGTGGGGCCAACGTCCTGACTTTC.

This chain uses TRBV2 with TRBJ2-1; D remains unclear. Germline loops: CDR1 SNHLY, CDR2 FYNNEI. The CDR3 has 14 residues. Trimming removed 10 bases from V and 0 bases from J, with 13 bases in between. The CDR3 loop reads CATVAASSYNEQFF. The CDR3, as DNA: TGTGCCACCGTAGCTGCGAGCTCCTACAATGAGCAGTTCTTC.

This sequence joins TRBV7-2 and TRBJ2-3; possible D gene TRBD2, 5 bases. V was trimmed by 0 bases and J by 5 bases, leaving 6 bases between them. The CDR3 is made up of 13 amino acids. CDR1 and CDR2 from the germline V gene are SGHTA and FQGNSA. Written as DNA, the CDR3 is TGTGCCAGCAGCTTAGCTGCGGGAGATACGCAGTATTTT. It is translated as CASSLAAGDTQYF.

In its sample, this clone was seen a few times. J is TRBJ1-1 and V is TRBV6-5; D is perhaps TRBD1 (6 bases). In germline, CDR1 is MNHEY, CDR2 SVGAGI. This CDR3 region has 14 residues. The V gene lost 5 bases and the J gene lost 5 bases, with 15 bases spanning the gap. CDR3 sequence reads: CASSNNDRKTEAFF. Here the CDR3 DNA reads TGTGCCAGCAGTAACAATGACAGGAAAACTGAAGCTTTCTTT.

This rearrangement joins TRBV15 to TRBJ1-1, with 8 bases identical to TRBD1. V lost 1 base to trimming and J lost 6 bases; unmatched junction nucleotides: 7. The V gene's germline CDR1 is LNHNV and CDR2 YYDKDF (reference sequence). The CDR3 has 15 amino acids. In DNA, the CDR3 is TGTGCCACCAGCAGAGTTGGACAGGGACTGGCTGAAGCTTTCTTT. It translates to CATSRVGQGLAEAFF. The entire variable domain, with the rest obtained from reference TRBV15 and TRBJ1-1, is as follows: DAMVIQNPRYQVTQFGKPVTLSCSQTLNHNVMYWYQQKSSQAPKLLFHYYDKDFNNEADTPDNFQSRRPNTSFCFLDIRSPGLGDTAMYLCATSRVGQGLAEAFFGQGTRLTVV.

The genes are TRBV19 and TRBJ2-7; unclear D gene. Germline V CDR1 and CDR2: LNHDA, SQIVND (reference sequence). The CDR3 runs 12 residues. Trimming removed 7 bases from V and 2 bases from J, with 9 bases in between. CDR3 DNA sequence: TGTGCCAGTACGAGCCGAGCCTACGAGCAGTACTTC. Protein product: CASTSRAYEQYF.

This clone was found a few times. The chain carries TRBV7-2 and TRBJ1-1; 7 bases are a match to TRBD1. Trimming cost V 1 base and J 1 base; bases outside gene matches: 6. Germline values: CDR1 SGHTA, CDR2 FQGNSA. CDR3 length equals 16 residues. The CDR3 spells CASSLVGGETNTEAFF. Here the CDR3 DNA reads TGTGCCAGCAGCTTAGTAGGGGGCGAAACGAACACTGAAGCTTTCTTT.

The J gene is TRBJ2-6, the V gene TRBV6-5; D is perhaps TRBD1 (6 bases). There are 15 residues in the CDR3. Trimming removed 5 bases at V and 1 base at J, with 9 bases between. The germline CDR1 and CDR2 sequences are MNHEY and SVGAGI. The CDR3 loop reads CASSKTGSGANVLTF. The CDR3 bases are TGTGCCAGCAGTAAAACAGGGTCTGGGGCCAACGTCCTGACTTTC.

The V gene is TRBV4-3, the J gene TRBJ2-7; TRBD2 matches 7 bases. J lost 1 base, V lost 0 bases, and 3 bases had no gene match. From germline, CDR1 is LGHNA and CDR2 YSLEER. The length of the CDR3 is 15 residues. CDR3 bases: TGCGCCAGCAGCCAAGAGGCTAGCGGATCCTACGAGCAGTACTTC. Its translation: CASSQEASGSYEQYF.

The chain is built from TRBV7-9 and TRBJ1-6; maybe TRBD1 (5 bases). Trimming cost V 2 bases and J 8 bases, with 22 bases left between them. Per the germline V gene, CDR1 is SEHNR and CDR2 is FQNEAQ (reference sequence). The CDR3 is 18 residues long. The CDR3 DNA reads TGTGCCAGCAGCTTATCAAGGTCGCCAGGGAAGGGGCATTCACCCCTCCACTTT. This encodes CASSLSRSPGKGHSPLHF.

The chain links TRBV3-1 (or the pseudogene TRBV3-2) to TRBJ2-4; TRBD1 might be the D (6 bases). Trimming pared 3 bases from V and 8 bases from J, leaving 8 bases between. CDR1 is LGHDT and CDR2 is YNNKEL in the germline V gene (reference sequence). This CDR3 has 12 amino acids. The CDR3 nucleotides are TGTGCCAGCAGCCACAGGGGTGACATTCAGTACTTC. Protein product: CASSHRGDIQYF.

V gene TRBV18 combines with J gene TRBJ1-4; the match to TRBD1 covers 9 bases. J was trimmed by 8 bases and V by 4 bases; bases with no gene match: 14. This CDR3 contains 17 residues. Germline V gene lookup returns CDR1 KGHSH and CDR2 LQKENI. The CDR3 DNA follows: TGTGCCAGCTCACTACAGGGGGCATCTGGGAATGGAGAAAAACTGTTTTTT. It codes for CASSLQGASGNGEKLFF. Full variable domain (remainder filled in from reference TRBV18 and TRBJ1-4): NAGVMQNPRHLVRRRGQEARLRCSPMKGHSHVYWYRQLPEEGLKFMVYLQKENIIDESGMPKERFSAEFPKEGPSILRIQQVVRGDSAAYFCASSLQGASGNGEKLFFGSGTQLSVL.

The CDR3 sequence: CASSPDRGNTEAFF. The CDR3, as DNA: TGTGCCAGCTCACCGGACAGGGGGAACACTGAAGCTTTCTTT. V usage is TRBV18 and J usage is TRBJ1-1, with 9 nucleotides matching TRBD1. The trim removed 3 bases at V and 1 base at J, leaving 0 bases unmatched. The CDR3 has 14 amino acids. Germline V gene lookup returns CDR1 KGHSH and CDR2 LQKENI.

The chain couples TRBV28 to TRBJ2-2; the D gene is possibly TRBD2 (5 bases). Germline V gene lookup returns CDR1 MDHEN and CDR2 SYDVKM. Trimming took off 10 bases at V and 7 bases at J, with 16 bases between the two ends. This CDR3 has 13 residues. The CDR3 reads CATTREIIGELFF. The DNA of the CDR3 is TGTGCCACAACGAGGGAAATAATCGGGGAGCTGTTTTTT.

This clone was found once. The chain uses TRBV3-1 (or the pseudogene TRBV3-2) and TRBJ2-3, with D unclear. Per the germline V gene, CDR1 is LGHDT and CDR2 is YNNKEL (reference sequence). The CDR3 sequence is 15 residues long. Trimming shortened V by 1 base and J by 5 bases, and 13 bases separated the two germline ends. The CDR3 spells CASSQVSIRGDTQYF. Here the CDR3 DNA reads TGTGCCAGCAGCCAAGTCTCAATACGAGGAGATACGCAGTATTTT.

V gene TRBV27 combines with J gene TRBJ2-1, with 12 positions matching TRBD2. Germline CDR1 and CDR2: MNHEY and SMNVEV (reference sequence). The CDR3 is 19 residues long. J lost 0 bases, V lost 5 bases, and 11 bases had no gene match. In DNA form, the CDR3 reads TGTGCCAGCAGTAATACGGGACTAGCGGGCCAAAGCTCCTACAATGAGCAGTTCTTC. Translation gives CASSNTGLAGQSSYNEQFF.

This clone appeared a few times. J is TRBJ2-7 and V is TRBV5-6; 8 bases match TRBD1. The CDR3 covers 15 residues. Germline-derived CDR1 and CDR2 are SGHDT and YYEEEE. The V gene end was trimmed by 2 bases and the J gene end by 5 bases; junction bases not matched to a gene: 9. This CDR3 is CASSFLRTGRNEQYF. The CDR3 coding sequence is TGTGCCAGCAGCTTTCTACGGACAGGGAGGAACGAGCAGTACTTC.

This clone was observed a single time. The CDR3 here is CASSSKEEDTEAFF. CDR3 sequence (DNA): TGCGCCAGCAGTTCCAAGGAAGAGGACACTGAAGCTTTCTTT. The chain joins TRBV10-2 to TRBJ1-1, with unresolved D. The CDR3 spans 14 residues. The V and J ends lost 5 bases and 3 bases respectively, with 13 bases between them. Germline CDR1 is WSHSY and CDR2 is SAAADI.

The rearrangement links TRBV14 to TRBJ2-1, with 10 bases matching TRBD2. Germline V gene lookup returns CDR1 SGHDN and CDR2 FVKESK. CDR3 length: 13 residues. J lost 6 bases, V lost 7 bases, and 3 bases had no gene match. The chain's CDR3 is CASTRTSGNEQFF. The CDR3 region has the DNA TGTGCCAGCACTAGGACTAGCGGCAATGAGCAGTTCTTC.

This clone was seen once. This chain links TRBV18 with TRBJ1-5; D perhaps matches TRBD1 (5 bases). With 0 bases removed from V and 6 bases from J, the gap between germline ends came to 12 bases. The CDR3 extends over 15 amino acids. Looked up from germline, CDR1 is KGHSH and CDR2 is LQKENI. CDR3 in DNA: TGTGCCAGCTCACCACCGGGAGGGGTGGGTCAGCCCCAGCATTTT. It is translated as CASSPPGGVGQPQHF.

In its sample, this clone was seen once. The J gene is TRBJ2-7, the V gene TRBV7-2; the match to TRBD2 covers 7 bases. Germline values: CDR1 SGHTA, CDR2 FQGNSA. J was trimmed by 7 bases and V by 1 base; bases with no gene match: 4. The CDR3 consists of 13 residues. This CDR3 is CASSLGLAREQYF. The DNA for the CDR3 is TGTGCCAGCAGCTTAGGACTAGCCCGAGAGCAGTACTTC.

The chain has TRBV27 and TRBJ1-6; D gene uncertain. The V and J ends lost 2 bases and 6 bases respectively, with 5 bases between them. The CDR3 is made up of 13 amino acids. Germline assignment: CDR1 MNHEY and CDR2 SMNVEV (reference sequence). The CDR3 region is CASSLEANSPLHF. Written as DNA, the CDR3 is TGTGCCAGCAGTTTAGAGGCTAATTCACCCCTCCACTTT.

The V and J genes are TRBV5-6 and TRBJ2-1; TRBD1 matches 9 bases. This CDR3 contains 17 residues. In germline, CDR1 is SGHDT, CDR2 YYEEEE. V gave up 2 bases and J gave up 4 bases; unmatched junction bases: 10. The CDR3 loop reads CASSFGGQGRTYNEQFF. CDR3 sequence (DNA): TGTGCCAGCAGCTTTGGTGGACAGGGGCGTACATACAATGAGCAGTTCTTC.

The V and J genes are TRBV19 and TRBJ2-1; 15 nucleotides match TRBD2. CDR3 size: 16 residues. Germline values: CDR1 LNHDA, CDR2 SQIVND (reference sequence). The J segment lost 9 bases and the V segment lost 1 base, leaving 4 bases of the junction unmatched. The CDR3 is CASSIGGTSGRSEQFF. DNA for the CDR3: TGTGCCAGTAGTATAGGGGGGACTAGCGGGAGGAGTGAGCAGTTCTTC.

This chain links TRBV9 with TRBJ1-2, with D possibly matching TRBD1 (5 bases). The CDR3 contains 15 residues. Trimming pared 4 bases from V and 7 bases from J, leaving 20 bases between. Germline-derived CDR1 and CDR2 are SGDLS and YYNGEE. The CDR3 reads CASSPNVGRACGYTF. DNA for the CDR3: TGTGCCAGCAGCCCAAACGTAGGCAGGGCTTGTGGCTACACCTTC.